The 19 T cell receptor beta chains given below trace back to one sample, sequenced in a study of blood T cell repertoires in COVID-19. Sequencing used immunoSEQ multiplex PCR; TCRdb keeps in-frame clones, though not all of them. This table has a few hundred thousand clones, approximately 87% appearing once. Source material: peripheral blood. The receptors come from a man aged 55-75 years who had recovered from COVID-19.

The genes are TRBV9 and TRBJ1-5; 10 nucleotides agree with TRBD1. J lost 7 bases, V lost 3 bases, and 4 bases had no gene match. Germline CDR1 reads SGDLS; CDR2 reads YYNGEE. There are 14 residues in the CDR3. CDR3: CASSGGQGYQPQHF. CDR3 nucleotide sequence: TGTGCCAGCAGCGGGGGACAGGGGTACCAGCCCCAGCATTTT. Combining the CDR3 with reference TRBV9 and TRBJ1-5 gives the whole variable domain DSGVTQTPKHLITATGQRVTLRCSPRSGDLSVYWYQQSLDQGLQFLIQYYNGEERAKGNILERFSAQQFPDLHSELNLSSLELGDSALYFCASSGGQGYQPQHFGDGTRLSIL.

The chain uses TRBV19 and TRBJ2-3; the D gene is possibly TRBD1 (5 bases). The CDR3 runs 14 residues. Germline V gives CDR1 LNHDA, CDR2 SQIVND (reference sequence). Trimming left V 8 bases short and J 2 bases short, with 14 bases between. The chain's CDR3 is CASGKGIFTDTQYF. The CDR3 nucleotides read TGTGCCAGTGGGAAGGGGATCTTCACAGATACGCAGTATTTT.

J is TRBJ2-5 and V is TRBV19; 10 bases align to TRBD2. Trimming removed 4 bases from V and 4 bases from J; junction bases left unmatched: 9. The CDR3 loop spans 16 amino acids. Germline loops: CDR1 LNHDA, CDR2 SQIVND (reference sequence). In DNA form, the CDR3 reads TGTGCCAGTAGTAGCCTAGCGGGGGCCCTCTCAGAGACCCAGTACTTC. Its protein is CASSSLAGALSETQYF.

J is TRBJ1-2 and V is TRBV5-4, with D perhaps matching TRBD1 (5 bases). Germline V gene data show CDR1 as SGHNT and CDR2 as YYREEE (reference sequence). Trimming stripped 0 bases from V and 6 bases from J, with 15 bases between. The CDR3 covers 15 residues. The CDR3 sequence: CASSLGGGVRHGYTF. The CDR3, as DNA: TGTGCCAGCAGCTTGGGGGGAGGGGTTAGGCATGGCTACACCTTC.

This clone has more than one count but fewer than ten. This rearrangement joins TRBV5-6 to TRBJ2-1; D is unclear. The CDR3 has 15 residues. In germline, CDR1 is SGHDT, CDR2 YYEEEE. Trimming left V 2 bases short and J 6 bases short, with 15 bases between. The CDR3 DNA reads as TGTGCCAGCAGCTTCCGCCAGGTTAATTTCAATGAGCAGTTCTTC. It is translated as CASSFRQVNFNEQFF.

The chain couples TRBV3-1 (or the pseudogene TRBV3-2) to TRBJ1-4; TRBD1 agrees at 7 bases. The CDR3 is 14 amino acids. J gave up 4 bases and V 5 bases, and 4 bases lay outside the gene matches. Germline assignment: CDR1 LGHDT and CDR2 YNNKEL (reference sequence). In DNA, the CDR3 is TGTGCCAGCAGCTCGGGACAGTTTAATGAAAAACTGTTTTTT. Translation gives CASSSGQFNEKLFF.

The chain combines TRBV5-5 with TRBJ2-4; tentatively, D is TRBD2 (5 bases). The CDR3 is made up of 14 amino acids. The V end lost 4 bases, the J end lost 8 bases, and 16 bases lay between the germline ends. Germline-derived CDR1 and CDR2 are SGHKS and YYEKEE (reference sequence). The CDR3 sequence is CASSPLERLHIQYF. CDR3 nucleotides: TGTGCCAGCAGCCCCCTTGAGCGGCTGCACATTCAGTACTTC.

A single count supports this clone. The V and J genes are TRBV19 and TRBJ2-3; 8 nucleotides align to TRBD1. CDR3 size: 16 residues. Per the germline V gene, CDR1 is LNHDA and CDR2 is SQIVND (reference sequence). Trimming removed 6 bases from V and 1 base from J; junction bases left unmatched: 9. This CDR3 reads CASSSGQAWGTDTQYF. CDR3 nucleotides: TGTGCCAGTAGCTCGGGACAGGCGTGGGGCACAGATACGCAGTATTTT.

V is TRBV2 and J is TRBJ2-1; 7 bases fit TRBD2. The CDR3 consists of 17 residues. Trimming removed 6 bases from V and 10 bases from J; junction bases left unmatched: 21. CDR1 is SNHLY and CDR2 is FYNNEI in the germline V gene. The CDR3 DNA follows: TGTGCCAGCAGGGGCGCAGGGACTACCCCCCGGTATCGGGAGCAGTTCTTC. Translated: CASRGAGTTPRYREQFF.

This clone was seen just once. V and J are TRBV5-6 and TRBJ2-2, with D possibly TRBD1 on 5 matching bases. The V end lost 4 bases, the J end lost 0 bases, and 10 bases lay between the germline ends. CDR1 is SGHDT, CDR2 YYEEEE, per germline. The CDR3 loop spans 15 amino acids. CDR3 DNA: TGTGCCAGCAGCCCAACAGGCACGAACACCGGGGAGCTGTTTTTT. This sequence encodes CASSPTGTNTGELFF.

The chain is built from TRBV6-1 and TRBJ1-2, with no clear D. The CDR3 consists of 14 residues. Germline assignment: CDR1 MNHNS and CDR2 SASEGT. The V end was cut by 2 bases, the J end by 4 bases, with 11 bases between. CDR3 bases: TGTGCCAGCAGTGAAACACGTCTGGCCTATGGCTACACCTTC. Amino acids: CASSETRLAYGYTF.

The chain employs TRBV18 and TRBJ1-2; 7 positions match TRBD1. CDR3 size: 15 residues. Per the germline V gene, CDR1 is KGHSH and CDR2 is LQKENI. With V trimmed by 1 base and J by 4 bases, 6 bases remained unmatched. CDR3 coding DNA: TGTGCCAGCTCACCACGGGAGACAGGGATCTATGGCTACACCTTC. Protein: CASSPRETGIYGYTF.

This clone was detected only a few times. The chain couples TRBV4-2 to TRBJ1-2; 9 bases agree with TRBD1. Germline CDR1 is LGHNA and CDR2 is YNFKEQ. V gave up 0 bases and J gave up 4 bases; unmatched junction bases: 6. This CDR3 contains 16 residues. CDR3: CASSQEQGAPSYGYTF. The CDR3 DNA sequence: TGTGCCAGCAGCCAAGAACAGGGGGCCCCATCCTATGGCTACACCTTC.

The V and J genes are TRBV24-1 and TRBJ1-5; unclear D gene. This CDR3 has 13 residues. Germline assignment: CDR1 KGHDR and CDR2 SFDVKD. Trimming pared 6 bases from V and 4 bases from J, leaving 9 bases between. The CDR3 DNA reads TGTGCCACCAGTCGGGGTCGGAATCAGCCCCAGCATTTT. It translates to CATSRGRNQPQHF.

CDR3 sequence (DNA): TGTGCCATCGGGGGGGGTTTCCACGAGCAGTACTTC. Translated, it gives CAIGGGFHEQYF. The V gene is TRBV12-3 or TRBV12-4, the J gene TRBJ2-7; 8 nucleotides line up with TRBD2. The CDR3 is 12 amino acids. V lost 10 bases to trimming and J lost 5 bases; unmatched junction nucleotides: 7.

V usage is TRBV28 and J usage is TRBJ2-1, with 11 bases aligning to TRBD2. The CDR3 has 19 amino acids. CDR1 is MDHEN and CDR2 is SYDVKM in the germline V gene. Trimming removed 6 bases from V and 3 bases from J; junction bases left unmatched: 16. CDR3 residues: CASRKLSGGAQHFYNEQFF. The DNA for the CDR3 is TGTGCCAGCAGAAAACTTAGCGGGGGGGCCCAACATTTCTACAATGAGCAGTTCTTC. The full variable domain, with the rest looked up from reference TRBV28 and TRBJ2-1, is DVKVTQSSRYLVKRTGEKVFLECVQDMDHENMFWYRQDPGLGLRLIYFSYDVKMKEKGDIPEGYSVSREKKERFSLILESASTNQTSMYLCASRKLSGGAQHFYNEQFFGPGTRLTVL.

The genes are TRBV6-5 and TRBJ1-2; possibly TRBD1 for D (6 bases). The CDR3 sequence is 15 residues long. Germline V lookup: CDR1 MNHEY, CDR2 SVGAGI. V lost 6 bases and J 0 bases, leaving 14 bases between the germline ends. The CDR3 loop is CASRRGQSANYGYTF. In DNA form, the CDR3 reads TGTGCCAGCAGGCGCGGACAGTCCGCTAACTATGGCTACACCTTC.

The chain combines TRBV3-1 (or the pseudogene TRBV3-2) with TRBJ2-7, with TRBD1 matching over 7 bases. Germline V gene lookup returns CDR1 LGHDT and CDR2 YNNKEL (reference sequence). The CDR3 is made up of 17 amino acids. Trimming at V came to 4 bases and at J to 5 bases, leaving 17 bases not matched to a gene. The CDR3 nucleotides are TGTGCCAGCAGCCCCCTGGACGTCCTGACAGGGAGCAACGAGCAGTACTTC. This gives the protein CASSPLDVLTGSNEQYF.

V and J are TRBV4-1 and TRBJ2-7; 8 nucleotides match TRBD2. CDR1 MGHRA and CDR2 YSYEKL come from the germline V gene. The J segment lost 2 bases and the V segment lost 3 bases, leaving 6 bases of the junction unmatched. The CDR3 totals 15 residues. CDR3 protein: CASSHPGTRPYEQYF. The CDR3 nucleotides are TGCGCCAGCAGCCACCCCGGGACTAGACCCTACGAGCAGTACTTC.